This entry lists 21 T cell receptor beta chains sequenced from one sample in a study of cytomegalovirus exposure and HLA in healthy donors. In the PCR, 60 Vbeta and 13 Jbeta primers were used. The table came from immunoSEQ multiplex PCR; TCRdb's copy has only in-frame clones and leaves some out. The table shows about 98,000 clones, with more than 65% occurring only once. The sequenced sample was PBMCs. These receptors were collected from a human donor in good health.

J is TRBJ2-5 and V is TRBV10-1; TRBD1 aligns across 9 bases. The J call could be wrong; TRBJ2-7 is a better fit for the DNA end. CDR3 length: 15 amino acids. The germline gives CDR1 WNHNN, CDR2 SYGVQD (reference sequence). Here the CDR3 reads CASSDPGQGTYEQYF. The DNA for the CDR3 is TGCGCCAGCAGTGACCCGGGACAGGGTACCTACGAGCAGTACTTC.

The chain links TRBV15 to TRBJ2-3; TRBD2 matches 15 bases. The germline CDR1 and CDR2 sequences are LNHNV and YYDKDF (reference sequence). The CDR3 is 20 residues long. V shed 4 bases and J 1 base; nucleotides not matched to a gene: 12. The CDR3, as DNA: TGTGCCACCAGCAAGGGACTAGCGGGGGGCTCAACATTAGGCACAGATACGCAGTATTTT. The encoded protein is CATSKGLAGGSTLGTDTQYF.

The chain is built from TRBV7-2 and TRBJ2-1; TRBD2 matches 7 bases. This CDR3 contains 14 residues. Germline V gene lookup returns CDR1 SGHTA and CDR2 FQGNSA. The junction had 10 bases not matched to a gene; V was cut back by 5 bases and J by 9 bases. In DNA form, the CDR3 reads TGTGCCAGCAGCCATCGTTTAGGACTAGGTGAGCAGTTCTTC. It translates to CASSHRLGLGEQFF.

The chain employs TRBV12-5 and TRBJ2-7, with 7 bases lining up with TRBD2. The V segment lost 2 bases and the J segment 3 bases; nucleotides outside the gene matches: 4. The CDR3 consists of 14 residues. From germline, CDR1 is LGHNT and CDR2 FRNRAP. The CDR3 sequence is CASGLRGVGYEQYF. The CDR3 region has the DNA TGTGCTAGTGGTTTGCGGGGGGTTGGCTACGAGCAGTACTTC.

The chain has TRBV7-9 and TRBJ2-1; perhaps TRBD2 as D (5 bases). Deletions cut 10 bases from V and 10 bases from J, with 20 bases between. The length of the CDR3 is 13 residues. Germline loops: CDR1 SEHNR, CDR2 FQNEAQ (reference sequence). Here the CDR3 reads CATSLSWEREQFF. The CDR3 nucleotides read TGTGCCACATCCCTTTCGTGGGAGCGGGAGCAGTTCTTC.

V and J are TRBV9 and TRBJ2-7; 8 bases match TRBD1. Germline V gene data show CDR1 as SGDLS and CDR2 as YYNGEE. The V and J ends lost 3 bases and 1 base, in that order; junction bases with no gene match: 6. The CDR3 extends over 15 amino acids. CDR3 sequence: CASSARQGWSYEQYF. The CDR3 DNA reads as TGTGCCAGCAGCGCGCGACAGGGGTGGTCCTACGAGCAGTACTTC.

This sequence joins TRBV19 and TRBJ2-5; TRBD1 aligns across 7 bases. V shed 8 bases and J 2 bases; nucleotides not matched to a gene: 5. The CDR3 has 13 residues. CDR1 and CDR2 from the germline V gene are LNHDA and SQIVND (reference sequence). In DNA form, the CDR3 reads TGTGCCAGTGGGGACAGACAGCAAGAGACCCAGTACTTC. This codes for CASGDRQQETQYF.

V and J are TRBV18 and TRBJ1-4; D not resolved. The CDR3 is 13 amino acids. Germline V lookup: CDR1 KGHSH, CDR2 LQKENI. Trimming removed 0 bases from V and 8 bases from J, with 7 bases in between. The CDR3 nucleotides are TGTGCCAGCTCACCACCGAGCGGAGAAAAACTGTTTTTT. This translates into CASSPPSGEKLFF. Full variable domain (rest looked up from reference TRBV18 and TRBJ1-4): NAGVMQNPRHLVRRRGQEARLRCSPMKGHSHVYWYRQLPEEGLKFMVYLQKENIIDESGMPKERFSAEFPKEGPSILRIQQVVRGDSAAYFCASSPPSGEKLFFGSGTQLSVL.

The V gene is TRBV5-1, the J gene TRBJ2-5; possible D gene TRBD1, 5 bases. Germline CDR1 SGHRS, CDR2 YFSETQ. The length of the CDR3 is 13 residues. The ends were cut back, 4 bases at V and 3 bases at J, with 10 bases in the middle. The CDR3 region is CASSQGHKETQYF. The CDR3 coding sequence is TGCGCCAGCAGCCAAGGACATAAAGAGACCCAGTACTTC.

This clone has only a few counts. The J gene is TRBJ2-2, the V gene TRBV7-7; 10 positions match TRBD2. The CDR3 totals 15 residues. Germline trimming cut 5 bases from V and 4 bases from J; bases unmatched to any gene: 4. The V gene's germline CDR1 is SSHAT and CDR2 FNYEAQ (reference sequence). Here the CDR3 reads CASSPRTSGTGELFF. The DNA for the CDR3 is TGTGCCAGCAGCCCCAGGACTAGCGGCACCGGGGAGCTGTTTTTT.

The rearrangement uses TRBV4-2 and TRBJ2-1; unclear D gene. V lost 0 bases and J lost 4, with 13 bases in between. The CDR3 runs to 16 residues. Germline values: CDR1 LGHNA, CDR2 YNFKEQ. In nucleotides, the CDR3 is TGTGCCAGCAGCCAAGAATTTGCGGTTCAATACAATGAGCAGTTCTTC. Translated: CASSQEFAVQYNEQFF.

The rearrangement links TRBV7-9 to TRBJ2-2, with 9 bases identical to TRBD1. There are 15 residues in the CDR3. The germline gives CDR1 SEHNR, CDR2 FQNEAQ (reference sequence). J gave up 4 bases and V 10 bases, and 10 bases lay outside the gene matches. CDR3 loop: CAKSTGGEVTGELFF. The DNA for the CDR3 is TGTGCCAAGTCGACAGGGGGAGAAGTCACCGGGGAGCTGTTTTTT.

CDR3 region: CASSKITGLVGTEAFF. Here the CDR3 DNA reads TGTGCCAGTAGTAAAATAACAGGGCTGGTAGGCACTGAAGCTTTCTTT. V usage is TRBV19 and J usage is TRBJ1-1; a weak D match, TRBD1 (6 bases). This CDR3 has 16 residues. V was cut by 4 bases and J by 4 bases, with 19 bases left in between. Germline V lookup: CDR1 LNHDA, CDR2 SQIVND (reference sequence).

Regarding this clone: One end of the junction does not line up with germline, which may come from a read error. The rearrangement uses TRBV7-9 and TRBJ2-1; D is possibly TRBD2 (6 bases). Germline CDR1 is SEHNR and CDR2 is FQNEAQ (reference sequence). This CDR3 has 11 residues. The CDR3 spells CSSSLGRKGFF. CDR3 sequence (DNA): TGTTCCAGCAGCTTAGGGAGGAAGGGGTTCTTC.

The chain joins TRBV7-2 to TRBJ1-2, with D possibly TRBD1 on 5 matching bases. The CDR3 sequence is 14 residues long. V dropped 5 bases and J dropped 4 bases, with 14 bases sitting between them. Per germline, CDR1 SGHTA and CDR2 FQGNSA. This CDR3 is CASSSNRTIYGYTF. In DNA, the CDR3 is TGTGCCAGCAGCAGTAATAGGACAATCTATGGCTACACCTTC.

This rearrangement joins TRBV29-1 to TRBJ2-6, with a weak D call TRBD2 (6 bases). The germline V and J ends were trimmed by 3 bases and 0 bases, with 15 bases remaining between them. CDR3 length: 17 residues. Germline CDR1 reads SQVTM; CDR2 reads ANQGSEA. The CDR3 DNA sequence: TGCAGCGTTGAGCGCCGGGACTTGAGCTCTGGGGCCAACGTCCTGACTTTC. Its protein is CSVERRDLSSGANVLTF.

DNA of the CDR3: TGTGCCAGCAGTTCCGCGGACAGTGAAGCTTTCTTT. Protein product: CASSSADSEAFF. The chain recombines TRBV6-5 with TRBJ1-1; possible D gene TRBD1, 6 bases. The CDR3 covers 12 residues. V was shortened by 4 bases and J by 7 bases, with 10 bases between the two germline ends. CDR1 MNHEY and CDR2 SVGAGI come from the germline V gene.

The chain recombines TRBV5-6 with TRBJ1-1, with 12 bases fitting TRBD1. V was pared by 4 bases and J by 6 bases, with 1 base of the junction left unmatched. Germline V gene lookup returns CDR1 SGHDT and CDR2 YYEEEE. CDR3 length equals 13 residues. The CDR3 spells CASSRDRGPEAFF. The DNA of the CDR3 is TGTGCCAGCAGCCGGGACAGGGGGCCTGAAGCTTTCTTT. Full variable domain (missing parts from reference TRBV5-6 and TRBJ1-1): DAGVTQSPTHLIKTRGQQVTLRCSPKSGHDTVSWYQQALGQGPQFIFQYYEEEERQRGNFPDRFSGHQFPNYSSELNVNALLLGDSALYLCASSRDRGPEAFFGQGTRLTVV.

The chain has TRBV10-2 and TRBJ2-5; TRBD2 aligns across 7 bases. The CDR3 loop spans 16 amino acids. The germline V gene has CDR1 WSHSY and CDR2 SAAADI. The ends lost 1 base at V and 6 bases at J; junction bases unmatched: 11. CDR3 loop: CASSELRTSFMKTQYF. CDR3 nucleotide sequence: TGCGCCAGCAGTGAGTTACGGACTAGTTTCATGAAGACCCAGTACTTC.

This chain joins TRBV6-5 and TRBJ1-1; 7 nucleotides agree with TRBD1. This CDR3 comprises 15 residues. Germline lookup yields CDR1 MNHEY and CDR2 SVGAGI. Trimming took 5 bases from V and 3 from J; bases not matched to a gene: 9. The CDR3 is CASSPNRGWDTEAFF. The CDR3 DNA reads as TGTGCCAGCAGTCCGAACAGGGGTTGGGACACTGAAGCTTTCTTT.

The V gene is TRBV10-1, the J gene TRBJ1-3; possibly TRBD1 for D (5 bases). The CDR3 sequence is 16 residues long. Looked up from germline, CDR1 is WNHNN and CDR2 is SYGVQD (reference sequence). V lost 3 bases, J lost 0 bases, and 12 bases lay in between. The CDR3 region has the DNA TGCGCCAGCAGTGAAGATCCGGGACTCTCTGGAAACACCATATATTTT. Amino acids: CASSEDPGLSGNTIYF.